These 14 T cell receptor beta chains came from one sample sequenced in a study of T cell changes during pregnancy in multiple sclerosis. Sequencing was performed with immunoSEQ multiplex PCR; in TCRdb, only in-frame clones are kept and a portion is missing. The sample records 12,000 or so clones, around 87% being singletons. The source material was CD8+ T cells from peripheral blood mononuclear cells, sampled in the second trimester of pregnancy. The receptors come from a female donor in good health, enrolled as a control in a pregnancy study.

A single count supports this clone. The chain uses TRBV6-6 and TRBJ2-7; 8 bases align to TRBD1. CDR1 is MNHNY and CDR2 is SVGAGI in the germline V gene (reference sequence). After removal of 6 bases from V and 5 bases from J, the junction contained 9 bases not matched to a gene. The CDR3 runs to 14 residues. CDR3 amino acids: CASSRDRGSDEQYF. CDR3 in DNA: TGTGCCAGCAGCCGAGACAGGGGAAGCGACGAGCAGTACTTC.

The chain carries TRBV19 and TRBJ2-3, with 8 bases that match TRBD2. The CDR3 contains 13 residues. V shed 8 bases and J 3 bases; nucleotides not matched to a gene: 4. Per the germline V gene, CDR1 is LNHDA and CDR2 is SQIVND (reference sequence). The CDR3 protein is CASDSGETDTQYF. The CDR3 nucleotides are TGTGCCAGTGATAGCGGGGAGACAGATACGCAGTATTTT.

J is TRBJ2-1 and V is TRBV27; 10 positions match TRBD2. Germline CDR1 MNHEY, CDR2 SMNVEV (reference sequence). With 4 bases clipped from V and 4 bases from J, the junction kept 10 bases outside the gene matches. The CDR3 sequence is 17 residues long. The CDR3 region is CASSYHGSGGVYNEQFF. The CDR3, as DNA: TGTGCCAGCAGTTACCATGGCAGCGGGGGGGTTTACAATGAGCAGTTCTTC.

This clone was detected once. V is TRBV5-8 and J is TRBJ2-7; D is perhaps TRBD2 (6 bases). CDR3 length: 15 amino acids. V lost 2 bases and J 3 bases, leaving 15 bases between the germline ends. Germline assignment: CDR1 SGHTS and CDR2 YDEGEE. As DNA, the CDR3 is TGTGCCAGCAGCTTAACAACCGGGAGACGCTACGAGCAGTACTTC. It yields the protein CASSLTTGRRYEQYF.

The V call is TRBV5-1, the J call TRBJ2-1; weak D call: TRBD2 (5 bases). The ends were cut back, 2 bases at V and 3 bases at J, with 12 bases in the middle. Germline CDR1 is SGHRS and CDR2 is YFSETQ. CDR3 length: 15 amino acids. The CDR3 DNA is TGCGCCAGCAGCTTAGAGGGAGTCGACTACAATGAGCAGTTCTTC. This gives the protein CASSLEGVDYNEQFF. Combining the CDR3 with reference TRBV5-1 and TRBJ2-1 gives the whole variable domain KAGVTQTPRYLIKTRGQQVTLSCSPISGHRSVSWYQQTPGQGLQFLFEYFSETQRNKGNFPGRFSGRQFSNSRSEMNVSTLELGDSALYLCASSLEGVDYNEQFFGPGTRLTVL.

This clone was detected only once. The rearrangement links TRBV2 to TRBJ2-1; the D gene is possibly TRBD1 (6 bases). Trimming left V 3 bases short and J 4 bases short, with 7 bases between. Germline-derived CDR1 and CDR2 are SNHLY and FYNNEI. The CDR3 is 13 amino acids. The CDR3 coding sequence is TGTGCCAGCAGTGATAGGGGGTACAATGAGCAGTTCTTC. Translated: CASSDRGYNEQFF.

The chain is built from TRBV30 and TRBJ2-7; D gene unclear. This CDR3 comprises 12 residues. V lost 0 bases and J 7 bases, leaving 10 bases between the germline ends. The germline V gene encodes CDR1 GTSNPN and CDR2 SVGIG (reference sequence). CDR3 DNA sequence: TGTGCCTGGAGTGTACGACTGGCAGAGCAGTACTTC. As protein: CAWSVRLAEQYF.

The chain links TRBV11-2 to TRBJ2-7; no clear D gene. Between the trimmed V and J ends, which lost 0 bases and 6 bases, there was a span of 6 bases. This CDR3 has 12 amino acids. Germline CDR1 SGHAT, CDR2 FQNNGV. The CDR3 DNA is TGTGCCAGCAGCTTAGAACCGGTCGAGCAGTACTTC. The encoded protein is CASSLEPVEQYF.

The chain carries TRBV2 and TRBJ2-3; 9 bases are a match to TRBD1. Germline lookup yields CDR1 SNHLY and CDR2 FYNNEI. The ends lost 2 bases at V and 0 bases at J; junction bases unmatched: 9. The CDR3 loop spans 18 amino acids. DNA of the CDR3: TGTGCCAGCAGTGAAACAGGGGGCGGGCTCACTAGCACAGATACGCAGTATTTT. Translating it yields CASSETGGGLTSTDTQYF. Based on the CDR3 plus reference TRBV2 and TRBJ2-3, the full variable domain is EPEVTQTPSHQVTQMGQEVILRCVPISNHLYFYWYRQILGQKVEFLVSFYNNEISEKSEIFDDQFSVERPDGSNFTLKIRSTKLEDSAMYFCASSETGGGLTSTDTQYFGPGTRLTVL.

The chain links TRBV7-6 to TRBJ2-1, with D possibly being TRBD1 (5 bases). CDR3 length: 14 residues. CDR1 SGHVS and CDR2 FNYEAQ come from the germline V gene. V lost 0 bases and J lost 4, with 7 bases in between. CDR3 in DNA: TGTGCCAGCAGCTTAGCGGGGCCATACAATGAGCAGTTCTTC. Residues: CASSLAGPYNEQFF.

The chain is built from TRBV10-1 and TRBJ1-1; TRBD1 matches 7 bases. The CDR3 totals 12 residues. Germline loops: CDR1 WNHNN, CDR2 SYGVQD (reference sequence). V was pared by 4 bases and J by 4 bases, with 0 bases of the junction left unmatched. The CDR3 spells CASSGQGTEAFF. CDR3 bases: TGCGCCAGCAGTGGACAGGGCACTGAAGCTTTCTTT.

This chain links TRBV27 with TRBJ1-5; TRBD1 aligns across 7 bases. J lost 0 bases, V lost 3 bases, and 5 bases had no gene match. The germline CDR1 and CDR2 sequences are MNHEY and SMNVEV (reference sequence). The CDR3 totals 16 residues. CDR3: CASSFGGQHSNQPQHF. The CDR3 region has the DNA TGTGCCAGCAGTTTTGGGGGACAGCATAGCAATCAGCCCCAGCATTTT.

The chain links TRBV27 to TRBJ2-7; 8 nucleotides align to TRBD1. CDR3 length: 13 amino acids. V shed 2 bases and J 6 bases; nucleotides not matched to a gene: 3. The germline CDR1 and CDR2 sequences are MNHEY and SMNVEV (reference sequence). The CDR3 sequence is CASSLGQGGEQYF. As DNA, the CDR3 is TGTGCCAGCAGTTTAGGACAGGGAGGCGAGCAGTACTTC.

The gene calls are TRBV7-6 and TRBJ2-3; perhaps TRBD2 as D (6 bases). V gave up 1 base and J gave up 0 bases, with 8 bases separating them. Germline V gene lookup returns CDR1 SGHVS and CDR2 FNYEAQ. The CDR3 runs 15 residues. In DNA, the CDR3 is TGTGCCAGCAGCTTAGGGGGGACTAGCACAGATACGCAGTATTTT. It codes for CASSLGGTSTDTQYF.